This entry describes one TCR beta chain. The sample originates from a study of control samples from healthy donors and cancer patients. The data were produced by immunoSEQ multiplex PCR, yet TCRdb's version contains in-frame clones alone and is incomplete. The profile shows 50,000 or so clones, approximately 86% of them singletons. The CDR3 covers 12 residues. Germline V gene sequence: CDR1 MDHEN, CDR2 SYDVKM. Trimming shortened V by 4 bases and J by 2 bases, and 6 bases separated the two germline ends. V gene TRBV28 combines with J gene TRBJ2-7; D is unresolved. The TCR comes from a woman aged 50 to 60 with lung cancer. Sequencing input: PBMCs. The CDR3, as DNA: TGTGCCAGCAGTTACGCCCCCTACGAGCAGTACTTC. Residues: CASSYAPYEQYF. Full variable domain (remainder filled in from reference TRBV28 and TRBJ2-7): DVKVTQSSRYLVKRTGEKVFLECVQDMDHENMFWYRQDPGLGLRLIYFSYDVKMKEKGDIPEGYSVSREKKERFSLILESASTNQTSMYLCASSYAPYEQYFGPGTRLTVT.